This T cell receptor beta chain was sequenced in a study of cytotoxic CD8 clonotypes in ibrutinib-treated CLL. Study in general: By median roughly 74 months, roughly twelve had progressed and about 14 stayed remitted; responses had been 2 complete and 24 partial.

The planned depth of sequencing spanned 1 in 200,000 to 1 in 1 million T cells. Some clones are missing from TCRdb's copy, which holds only in-frame ones; the method was immunoSEQ multiplex PCR. The table has roughly 330,000 clones, roughly 70% seen once. Study-wide results and limits: Clonality at baseline surpassed age-matched healthy donors and tracked circulating CD8+ T-cell counts. Stable or contracted on treatment, public clonotypes were also uncommon.

CDR1 SQVTM and CDR2 ANQGSEA come from the germline V gene. The V gene end was trimmed by 1 base and the J gene end by 8 bases; junction bases not matched to a gene: 10. The CDR3 is made up of 14 amino acids. To note about this clone: Its antigen remains unknown.

This specimen consisted of PBMCs, obtained after 36 months of ibrutinib treatment. This clonotype was obtained from a human donor with chronic lymphocytic leukemia. This chain links TRBV29-1 with TRBJ1-1; 7 nucleotides agree with TRBD1. As DNA, the CDR3 is TGCAGCGTTGAAGGGGTGACAGGGTACCACGAAGCTTTCTTT. Translation: CSVEGVTGYHEAFF. The full variable domain, with the rest looked up from reference TRBV29-1 and TRBJ1-1, is SAVISQKPSRDICQRGTSLTIQCQVDSQVTMMFWYRQQPGQSLTLIATANQGSEATYESGFVIDKFPISRPNLTFSTLTVSNMSPEDSSIYLCSVEGVTGYHEAFFGQGTRLTVV.